The subject of this entry is one TCR beta chain. Its antigen is still unknown. This entry is derived from a study of cytomegalovirus exposure and HLA in healthy donors. Study outcomes and limitations: Apparent HLA restriction characterized most CMV-associated TCR beta chains in a later analysis. Accurate predictions that matched the HLA-A and HLA-B alleles of most subjects were reportedly made from TCR beta sequences.

Both 60 Vbeta primers and 13 Jbeta primers went into the PCR. Method: immunoSEQ multiplex PCR; TCRdb's copy keeps in-frame clones and lacks some. The sample includes under 150,000 clones, 70% to 85% of them seen just once. The CDR3 spans 13 residues. Trimming removed 3 bases from V and 0 bases from J, with 3 bases in between. Germline loops: CDR1 ENHRY, CDR2 SYGVKD. The receptor was isolated from a boy aged 5-17 years in good health and CMV-seronegative. The specimen was PBMCs. V gene TRBV10-3 combines with J gene TRBJ2-1; D is uncertain. The CDR3 protein is CAISDSSYNEQFF. Here the CDR3 DNA reads TGTGCCATCAGTGACAGCTCCTACAATGAGCAGTTCTTC.